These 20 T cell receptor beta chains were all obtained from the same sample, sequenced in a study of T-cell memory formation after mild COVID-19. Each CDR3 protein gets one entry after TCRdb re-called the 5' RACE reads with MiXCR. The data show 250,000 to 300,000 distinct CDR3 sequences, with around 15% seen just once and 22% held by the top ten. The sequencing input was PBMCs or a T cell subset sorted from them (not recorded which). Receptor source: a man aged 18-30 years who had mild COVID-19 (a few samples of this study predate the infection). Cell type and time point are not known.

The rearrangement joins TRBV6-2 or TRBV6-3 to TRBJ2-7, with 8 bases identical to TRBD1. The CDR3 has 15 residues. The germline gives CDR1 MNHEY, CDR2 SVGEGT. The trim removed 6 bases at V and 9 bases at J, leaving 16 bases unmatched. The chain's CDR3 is CASRKKGTGPWAQYV. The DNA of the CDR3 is TGTGCCAGCAGGAAAAAGGGGACAGGTCCTTGGGCGCAGTACGTC.

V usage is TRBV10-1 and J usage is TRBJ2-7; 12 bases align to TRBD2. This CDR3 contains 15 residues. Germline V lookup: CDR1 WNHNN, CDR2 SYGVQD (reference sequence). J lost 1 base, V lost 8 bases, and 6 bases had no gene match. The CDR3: CASGMTSGGSYEQYF. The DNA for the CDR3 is TGCGCCAGCGGTATGACTAGCGGGGGATCCTACGAGCAGTACTTC.

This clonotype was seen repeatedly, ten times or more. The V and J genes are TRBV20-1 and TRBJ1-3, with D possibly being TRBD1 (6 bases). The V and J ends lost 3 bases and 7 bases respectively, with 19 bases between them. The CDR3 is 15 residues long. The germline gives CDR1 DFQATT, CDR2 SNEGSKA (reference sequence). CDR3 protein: CSASGTTGYWNTIYF. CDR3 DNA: TGCAGTGCTAGCGGGACAACTGGATACTGGAACACCATATATTTT.

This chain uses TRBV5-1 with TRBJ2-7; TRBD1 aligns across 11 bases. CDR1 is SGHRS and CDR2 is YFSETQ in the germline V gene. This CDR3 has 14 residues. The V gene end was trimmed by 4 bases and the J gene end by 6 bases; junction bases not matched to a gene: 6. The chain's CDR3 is CASSPGQGAGEQYF. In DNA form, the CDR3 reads TGCGCCAGCAGCCCCGGACAGGGGGCAGGCGAGCAGTACTTC. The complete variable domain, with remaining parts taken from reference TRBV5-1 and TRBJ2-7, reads KAGVTQTPRYLIKTRGQQVTLSCSPISGHRSVSWYQQTPGQGLQFLFEYFSETQRNKGNFPGRFSGRQFSNSRSEMNVSTLELGDSALYLCASSPGQGAGEQYFGPGTRLTVT.

CDR3 in amino acids: CASSLDHETQYF. Written as DNA, the CDR3 is TGTGCCAGCAGCTTAGATCATGAGACCCAGTACTTC. The V call is TRBV7-2, the J call TRBJ2-5; no clear D gene. The V end lost 1 base, the J end lost 5 bases, and 5 bases lay between the germline ends. Germline V CDR1 and CDR2: SGHTA, FQGNSA. There are 12 residues in the CDR3.

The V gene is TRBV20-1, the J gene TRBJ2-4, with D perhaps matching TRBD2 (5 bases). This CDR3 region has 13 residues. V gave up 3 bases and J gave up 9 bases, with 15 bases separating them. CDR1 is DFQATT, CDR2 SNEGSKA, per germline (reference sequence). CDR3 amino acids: CSASLVLGSIQYF. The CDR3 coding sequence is TGCAGTGCTAGTTTAGTTTTAGGGAGCATTCAGTACTTC.

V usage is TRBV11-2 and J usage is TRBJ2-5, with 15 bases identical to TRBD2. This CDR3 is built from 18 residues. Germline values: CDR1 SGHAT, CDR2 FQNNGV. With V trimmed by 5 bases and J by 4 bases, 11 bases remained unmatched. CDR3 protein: CASSLGLAGGFAGETQYF. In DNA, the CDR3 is TGTGCCAGCAGCCTAGGACTAGCGGGGGGGTTCGCTGGAGAGACCCAGTACTTC.

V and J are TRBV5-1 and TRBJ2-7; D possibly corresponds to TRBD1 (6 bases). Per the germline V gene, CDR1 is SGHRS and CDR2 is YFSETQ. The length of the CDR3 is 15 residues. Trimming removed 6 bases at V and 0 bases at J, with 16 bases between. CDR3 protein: CASTALDRISYEQYF. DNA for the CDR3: TGCGCCAGCACCGCCTTAGACAGGATCTCCTACGAGCAGTACTTC.

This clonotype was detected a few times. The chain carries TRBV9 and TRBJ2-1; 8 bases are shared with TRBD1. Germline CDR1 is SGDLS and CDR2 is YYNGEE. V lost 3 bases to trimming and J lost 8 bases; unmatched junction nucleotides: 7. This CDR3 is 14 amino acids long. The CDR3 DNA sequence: TGTGCCAGCAGCGAGGACAGGGAAGAAGATGAGCAGTTCTTC. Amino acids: CASSEDREEDEQFF.

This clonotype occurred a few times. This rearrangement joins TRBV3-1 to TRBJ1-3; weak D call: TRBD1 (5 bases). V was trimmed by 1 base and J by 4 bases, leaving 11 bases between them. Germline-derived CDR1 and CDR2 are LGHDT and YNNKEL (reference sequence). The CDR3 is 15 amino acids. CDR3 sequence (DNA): TGTGCCAGCAGCCAAGTCCCGGGGGTGGGAAACACCATATATTTT. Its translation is CASSQVPGVGNTIYF.

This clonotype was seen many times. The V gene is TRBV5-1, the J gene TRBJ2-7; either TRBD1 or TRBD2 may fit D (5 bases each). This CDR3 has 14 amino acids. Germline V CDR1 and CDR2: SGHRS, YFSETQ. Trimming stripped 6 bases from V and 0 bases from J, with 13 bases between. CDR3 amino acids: CASTGTPSSYEQYF. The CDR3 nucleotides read TGCGCCAGCACCGGGACGCCCAGCTCCTACGAGCAGTACTTC.

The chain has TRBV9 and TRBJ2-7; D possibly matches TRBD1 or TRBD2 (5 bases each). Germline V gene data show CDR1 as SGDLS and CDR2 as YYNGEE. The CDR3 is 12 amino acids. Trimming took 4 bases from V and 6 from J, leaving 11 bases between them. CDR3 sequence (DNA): TGTGCCAGCAGCTCGAGGGGTAGCGAGCAGTACTTC. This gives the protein CASSSRGSEQYF.

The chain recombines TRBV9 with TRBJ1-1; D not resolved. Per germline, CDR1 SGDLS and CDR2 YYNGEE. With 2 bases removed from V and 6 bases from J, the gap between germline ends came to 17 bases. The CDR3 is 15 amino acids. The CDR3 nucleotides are TGTGCCAGCAGCGTCCACCGGGGAAGCGGCGCTGAAGCTTTCTTT. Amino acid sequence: CASSVHRGSGAEAFF.

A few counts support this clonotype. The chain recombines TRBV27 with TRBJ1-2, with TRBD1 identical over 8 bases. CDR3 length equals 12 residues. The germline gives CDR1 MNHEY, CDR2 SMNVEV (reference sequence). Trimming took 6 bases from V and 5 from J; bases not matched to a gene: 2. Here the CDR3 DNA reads TGTGCCAGCAGGAGGACAGGGTATGGCTACACCTTC. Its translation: CASRRTGYGYTF.

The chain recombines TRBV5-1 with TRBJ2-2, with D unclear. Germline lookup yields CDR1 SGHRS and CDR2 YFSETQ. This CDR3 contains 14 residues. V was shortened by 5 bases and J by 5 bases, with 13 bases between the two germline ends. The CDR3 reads CASRPGPETGELFF. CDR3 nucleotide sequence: TGCGCCAGCAGACCGGGCCCCGAGACCGGGGAGCTGTTTTTT. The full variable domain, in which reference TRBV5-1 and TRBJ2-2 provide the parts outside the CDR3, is KAGVTQTPRYLIKTRGQQVTLSCSPISGHRSVSWYQQTPGQGLQFLFEYFSETQRNKGNFPGRFSGRQFSNSRSEMNVSTLELGDSALYLCASRPGPETGELFFGEGSRLTVL.

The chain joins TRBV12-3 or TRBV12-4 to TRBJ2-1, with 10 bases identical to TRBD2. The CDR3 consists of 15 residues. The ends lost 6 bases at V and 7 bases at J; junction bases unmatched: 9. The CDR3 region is CASRILAGSANEQFF. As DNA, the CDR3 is TGTGCCAGCAGGATACTAGCGGGGTCTGCTAATGAGCAGTTCTTC.

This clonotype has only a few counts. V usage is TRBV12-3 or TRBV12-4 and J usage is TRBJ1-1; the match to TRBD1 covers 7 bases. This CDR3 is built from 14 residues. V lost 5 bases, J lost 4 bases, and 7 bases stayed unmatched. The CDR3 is CASSPDRVGTEAFF. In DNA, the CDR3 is TGTGCCAGCAGTCCAGACAGGGTGGGCACTGAAGCTTTCTTT.

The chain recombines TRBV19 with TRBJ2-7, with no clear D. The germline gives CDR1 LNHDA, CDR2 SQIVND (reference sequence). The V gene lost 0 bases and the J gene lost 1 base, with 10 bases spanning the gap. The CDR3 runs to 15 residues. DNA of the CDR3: TGTGCCAGTAGTATAGATCATTTGGCTTCCTACGAGCAGTACTTC. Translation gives CASSIDHLASYEQYF.

Written as DNA, the CDR3 is TGTGCCAGCAGTTACACAGGGGGCGGGTATGGCTACACCTTC. The encoded protein is CASSYTGGGYGYTF. The chain couples TRBV6-6 to TRBJ1-2; 9 nucleotides line up with TRBD1. This CDR3 has 14 amino acids. Germline trimming cut 2 bases from V and 5 bases from J; bases unmatched to any gene: 3. CDR1 is MNHNY and CDR2 is SVGAGI in the germline V gene (reference sequence).

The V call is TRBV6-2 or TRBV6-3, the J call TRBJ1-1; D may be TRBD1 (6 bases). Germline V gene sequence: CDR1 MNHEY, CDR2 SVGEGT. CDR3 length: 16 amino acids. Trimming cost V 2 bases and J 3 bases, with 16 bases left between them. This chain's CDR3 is CASSYKRGRGDTEAFF. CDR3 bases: TGTGCCAGCAGTTACAAGCGCGGCAGGGGAGACACTGAAGCTTTCTTT.